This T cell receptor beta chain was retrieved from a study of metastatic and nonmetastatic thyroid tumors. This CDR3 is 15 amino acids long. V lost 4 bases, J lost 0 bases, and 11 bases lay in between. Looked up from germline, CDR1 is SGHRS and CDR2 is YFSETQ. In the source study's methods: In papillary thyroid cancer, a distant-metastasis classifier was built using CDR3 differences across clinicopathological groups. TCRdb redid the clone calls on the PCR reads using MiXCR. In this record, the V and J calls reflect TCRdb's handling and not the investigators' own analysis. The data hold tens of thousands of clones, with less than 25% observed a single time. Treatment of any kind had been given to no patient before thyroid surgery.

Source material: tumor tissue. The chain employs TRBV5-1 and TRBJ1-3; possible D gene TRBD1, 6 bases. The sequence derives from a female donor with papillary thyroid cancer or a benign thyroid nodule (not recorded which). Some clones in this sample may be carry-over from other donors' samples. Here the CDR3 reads CASSRGTRSGNTIYF. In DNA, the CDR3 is TGCGCCAGCAGCCGTGGGACACGCTCTGGAAACACCATATATTTT. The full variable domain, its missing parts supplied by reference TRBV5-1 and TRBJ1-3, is KAGVTQTPRYLIKTRGQQVTLSCSPISGHRSVSWYQQTPGQGLQFLFEYFSETQRNKGNFPGRFSGRQFSNSRSEMNVSTLELGDSALYLCASSRGTRSGNTIYFGEGSWLTVV.